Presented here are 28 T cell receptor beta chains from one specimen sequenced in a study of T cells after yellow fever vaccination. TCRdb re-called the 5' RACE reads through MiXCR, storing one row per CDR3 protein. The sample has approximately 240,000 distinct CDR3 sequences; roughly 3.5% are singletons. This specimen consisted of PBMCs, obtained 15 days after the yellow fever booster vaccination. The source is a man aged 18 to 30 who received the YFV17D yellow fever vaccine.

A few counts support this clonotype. The chain's CDR3 is CASSLDGLAGVSSGANVLTF. The DNA for the CDR3 is TGTGCCAGCAGCTTGGATGGCCTAGCGGGGGTTTCCTCTGGGGCCAACGTCCTGACTTTC. The J gene is TRBJ2-6, the V gene TRBV5-4; TRBD2 matches 10 bases. The germline V gene encodes CDR1 SGHNT and CDR2 YYREEE (reference sequence). The CDR3 sequence is 20 residues long. V lost 0 bases and J lost 0; bases outside the gene matches: 9.

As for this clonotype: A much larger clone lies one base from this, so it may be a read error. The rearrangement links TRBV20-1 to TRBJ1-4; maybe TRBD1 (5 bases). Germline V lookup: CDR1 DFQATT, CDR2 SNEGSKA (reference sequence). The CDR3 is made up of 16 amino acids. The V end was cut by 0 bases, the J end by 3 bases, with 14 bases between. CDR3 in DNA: TGCAGTGCTAGAGATCTATTGTGGGGGGCTAATGAAAAACTGTTTTTT. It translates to CSARDLLWGANEKLFF.

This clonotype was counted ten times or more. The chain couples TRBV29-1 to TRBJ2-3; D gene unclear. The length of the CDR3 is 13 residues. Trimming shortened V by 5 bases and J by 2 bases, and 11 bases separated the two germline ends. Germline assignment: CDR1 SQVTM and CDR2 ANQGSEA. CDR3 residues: CSVWWMSTDTQYF. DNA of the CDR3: TGCAGCGTTTGGTGGATGTCCACAGATACGCAGTATTTT.

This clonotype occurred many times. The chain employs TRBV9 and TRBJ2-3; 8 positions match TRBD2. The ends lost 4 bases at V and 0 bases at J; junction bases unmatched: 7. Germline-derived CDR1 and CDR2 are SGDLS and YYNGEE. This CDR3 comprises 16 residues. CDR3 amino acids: CASSSRAGDSTDTQYF. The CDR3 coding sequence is TGTGCCAGCAGCTCTCGAGCGGGGGATAGCACAGATACGCAGTATTTT.

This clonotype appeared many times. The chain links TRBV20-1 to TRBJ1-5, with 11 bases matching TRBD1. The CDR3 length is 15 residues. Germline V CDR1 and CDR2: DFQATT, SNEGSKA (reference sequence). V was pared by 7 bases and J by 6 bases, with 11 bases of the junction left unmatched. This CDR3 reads CSVGWTGGFGQPQHF. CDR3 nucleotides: TGCAGTGTAGGGTGGACAGGGGGCTTTGGTCAGCCCCAGCATTTT.

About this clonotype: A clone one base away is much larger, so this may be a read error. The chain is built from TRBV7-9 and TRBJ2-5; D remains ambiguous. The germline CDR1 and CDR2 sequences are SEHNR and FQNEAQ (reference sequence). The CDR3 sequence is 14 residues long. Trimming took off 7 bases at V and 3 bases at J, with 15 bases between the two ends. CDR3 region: CASTPALVEETQYF. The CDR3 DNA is TGTGCCAGCACACCCGCCTTAGTAGAAGAGACCCAGTACTTC.

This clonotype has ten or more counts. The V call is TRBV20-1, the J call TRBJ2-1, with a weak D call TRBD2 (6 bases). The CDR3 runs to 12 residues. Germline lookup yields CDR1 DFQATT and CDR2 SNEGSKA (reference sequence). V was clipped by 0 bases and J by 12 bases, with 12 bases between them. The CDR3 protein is CSAREAGVGQFF. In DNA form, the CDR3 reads TGCAGTGCTAGAGAAGCGGGCGTCGGGCAGTTCTTC.

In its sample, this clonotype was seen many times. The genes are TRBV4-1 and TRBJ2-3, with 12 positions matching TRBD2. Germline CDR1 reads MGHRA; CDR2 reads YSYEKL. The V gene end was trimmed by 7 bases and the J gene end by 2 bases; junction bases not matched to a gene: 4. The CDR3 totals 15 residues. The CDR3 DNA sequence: TGCGCCAGCACTCGGACTAGCGGGGCCACAGATACGCAGTATTTT. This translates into CASTRTSGATDTQYF.

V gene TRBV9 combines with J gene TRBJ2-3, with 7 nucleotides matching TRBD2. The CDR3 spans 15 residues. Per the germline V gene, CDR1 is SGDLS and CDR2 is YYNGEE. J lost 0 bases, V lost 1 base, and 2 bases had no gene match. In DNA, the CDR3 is TGTGCCAGCAGCGTACCTAGCGGAAGCACAGATACGCAGTATTTT. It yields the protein CASSVPSGSTDTQYF. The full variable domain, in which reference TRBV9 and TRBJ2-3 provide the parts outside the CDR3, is DSGVTQTPKHLITATGQRVTLRCSPRSGDLSVYWYQQSLDQGLQFLIQYYNGEERAKGNILERFSAQQFPDLHSELNLSSLELGDSALYFCASSVPSGSTDTQYFGPGTRLTVL.

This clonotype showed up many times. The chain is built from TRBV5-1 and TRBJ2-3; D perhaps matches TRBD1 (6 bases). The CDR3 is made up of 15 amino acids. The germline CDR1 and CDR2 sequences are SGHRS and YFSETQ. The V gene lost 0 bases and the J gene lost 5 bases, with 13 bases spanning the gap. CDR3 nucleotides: TGCGCCAGCAGCTTGGCCGTAAAAGGGGGAGATACGCAGTATTTT. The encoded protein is CASSLAVKGGDTQYF.

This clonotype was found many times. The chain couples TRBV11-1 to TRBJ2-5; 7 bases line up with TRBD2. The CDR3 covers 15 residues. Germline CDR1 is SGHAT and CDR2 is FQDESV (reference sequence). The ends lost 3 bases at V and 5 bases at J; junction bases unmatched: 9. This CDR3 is CASSFQVGGGETQYF. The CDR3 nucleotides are TGTGCCAGCAGCTTTCAGGTCGGGGGAGGGGAGACCCAGTACTTC.

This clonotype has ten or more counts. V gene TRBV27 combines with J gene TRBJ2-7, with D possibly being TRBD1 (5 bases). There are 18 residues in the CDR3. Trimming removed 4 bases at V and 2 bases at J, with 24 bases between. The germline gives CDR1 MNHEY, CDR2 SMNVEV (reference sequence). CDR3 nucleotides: TGTGCCAGCAGTTCCCTCCTCCTGAGCAGGACATCAACCTACGAGCAGTACTTC. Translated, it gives CASSSLLLSRTSTYEQYF.

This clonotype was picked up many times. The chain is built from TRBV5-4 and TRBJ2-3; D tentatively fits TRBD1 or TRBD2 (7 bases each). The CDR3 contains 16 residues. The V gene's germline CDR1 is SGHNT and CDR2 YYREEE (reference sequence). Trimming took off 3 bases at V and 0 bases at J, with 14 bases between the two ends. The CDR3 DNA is TGTGCCAGCAGCTCGGGGGGACAGACTAGCACAGATACGCAGTATTTT. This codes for CASSSGGQTSTDTQYF. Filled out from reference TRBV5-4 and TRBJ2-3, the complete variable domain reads ETGVTQSPTHLIKTRGQQVTLRCSSQSGHNTVSWYQQALGQGPQFIFQYYREEENGRGNFPPRFSGLQFPNYSSELNVNALELDDSALYLCASSSGGQTSTDTQYFGPGTRLTVL.

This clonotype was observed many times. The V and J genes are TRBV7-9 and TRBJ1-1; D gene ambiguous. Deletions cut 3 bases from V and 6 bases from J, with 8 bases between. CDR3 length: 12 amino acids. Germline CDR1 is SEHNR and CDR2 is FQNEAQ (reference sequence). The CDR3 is CASSFGTAEAFF. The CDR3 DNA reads TGTGCCAGCAGCTTTGGTACGGCTGAAGCTTTCTTT.

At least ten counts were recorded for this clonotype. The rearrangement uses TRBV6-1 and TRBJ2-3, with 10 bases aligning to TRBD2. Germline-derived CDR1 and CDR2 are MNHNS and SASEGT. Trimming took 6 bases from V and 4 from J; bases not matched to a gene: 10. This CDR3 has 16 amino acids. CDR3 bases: TGTGCCAGCAGGGCGGGGGCTAGCGGGGGCGCAGATACGCAGTATTTT. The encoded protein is CASRAGASGGADTQYF.

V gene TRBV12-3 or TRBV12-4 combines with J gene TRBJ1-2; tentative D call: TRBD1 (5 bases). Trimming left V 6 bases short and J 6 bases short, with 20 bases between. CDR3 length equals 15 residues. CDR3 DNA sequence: TGTGCCAGCAGCCCACCAGGGTATGGGGCTCATGGCTACACCTTC. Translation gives CASSPPGYGAHGYTF.

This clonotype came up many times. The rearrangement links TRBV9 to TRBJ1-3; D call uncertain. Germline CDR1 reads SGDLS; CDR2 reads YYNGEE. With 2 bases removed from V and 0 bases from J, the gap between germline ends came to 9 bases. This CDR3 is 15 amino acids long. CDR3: CASSVGSNSGNTIYF. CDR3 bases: TGTGCCAGCAGCGTCGGGTCTAACTCTGGAAACACCATATATTTT. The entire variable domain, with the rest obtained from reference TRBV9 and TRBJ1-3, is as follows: DSGVTQTPKHLITATGQRVTLRCSPRSGDLSVYWYQQSLDQGLQFLIQYYNGEERAKGNILERFSAQQFPDLHSELNLSSLELGDSALYFCASSVGSNSGNTIYFGEGSWLTVV.

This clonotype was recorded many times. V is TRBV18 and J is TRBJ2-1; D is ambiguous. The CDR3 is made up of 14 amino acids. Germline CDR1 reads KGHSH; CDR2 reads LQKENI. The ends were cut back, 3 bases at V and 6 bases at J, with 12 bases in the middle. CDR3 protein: CASSPSYSTNEQFF. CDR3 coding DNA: TGTGCCAGCTCACCTTCGTACAGTACCAATGAGCAGTTCTTC. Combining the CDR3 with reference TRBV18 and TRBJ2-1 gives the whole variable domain NAGVMQNPRHLVRRRGQEARLRCSPMKGHSHVYWYRQLPEEGLKFMVYLQKENIIDESGMPKERFSAEFPKEGPSILRIQQVVRGDSAAYFCASSPSYSTNEQFFGPGTRLTVL.

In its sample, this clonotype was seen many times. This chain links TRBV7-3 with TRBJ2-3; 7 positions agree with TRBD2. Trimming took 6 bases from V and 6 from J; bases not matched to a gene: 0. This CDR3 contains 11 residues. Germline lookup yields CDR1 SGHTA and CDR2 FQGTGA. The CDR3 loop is CASRGGDTQYF. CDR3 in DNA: TGTGCCAGCAGGGGGGGGGATACGCAGTATTTT.

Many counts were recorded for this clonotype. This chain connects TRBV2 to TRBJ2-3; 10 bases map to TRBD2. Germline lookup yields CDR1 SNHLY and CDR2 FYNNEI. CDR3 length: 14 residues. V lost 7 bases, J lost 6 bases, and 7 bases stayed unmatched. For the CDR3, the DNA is TGTGCCAGCAAACCTAGCGGGAGAGAGGATACGCAGTATTTT. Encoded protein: CASKPSGREDTQYF.

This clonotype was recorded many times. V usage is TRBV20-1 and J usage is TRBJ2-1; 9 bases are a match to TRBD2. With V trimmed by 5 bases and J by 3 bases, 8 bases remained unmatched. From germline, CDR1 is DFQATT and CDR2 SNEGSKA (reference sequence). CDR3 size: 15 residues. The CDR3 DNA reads TGCAGTGCTGGAGGGGCTAGCGGGGTCTACAATGAGCAGTTCTTC. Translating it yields CSAGGASGVYNEQFF.

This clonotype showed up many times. This CDR3 is CASSRRRQGGETQYF. In nucleotides, the CDR3 is TGTGCCAGCAGCCGTCGGCGACAGGGCGGAGAGACCCAGTACTTC. The rearrangement uses TRBV7-9 and TRBJ2-5, with TRBD1 matching 7 bases. The germline V gene has CDR1 SEHNR and CDR2 FQNEAQ (reference sequence). There are 15 residues in the CDR3. V was clipped by 5 bases and J by 4 bases; unmatched bases: 10. The variable domain in full, completed from reference TRBV7-9 and TRBJ2-5, reads DTGVSQNPRHKITKRGQNVTFRCDPISEHNRLYWYRQTLGQGPEFLTYFQNEAQLEKSRLLSDRFSAERPKGSFSTLEIQRTEQGDSAMYLCASSRRRQGGETQYFGPGTRLLVL.

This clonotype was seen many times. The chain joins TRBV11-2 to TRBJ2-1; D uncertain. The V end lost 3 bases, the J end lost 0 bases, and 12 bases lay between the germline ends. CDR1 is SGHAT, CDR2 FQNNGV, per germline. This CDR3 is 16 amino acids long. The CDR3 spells CASSFWPPSSYNEQFF. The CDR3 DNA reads TGTGCCAGCAGCTTTTGGCCTCCGAGCTCCTACAATGAGCAGTTCTTC.

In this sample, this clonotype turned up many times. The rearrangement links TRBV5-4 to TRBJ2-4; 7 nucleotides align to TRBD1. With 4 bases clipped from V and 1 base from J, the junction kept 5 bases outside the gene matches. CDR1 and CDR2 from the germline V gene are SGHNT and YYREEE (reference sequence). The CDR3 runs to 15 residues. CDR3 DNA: TGTGCCAGCAGCCTACAGGGGACCGCCAAAAACATTCAGTACTTC. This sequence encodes CASSLQGTAKNIQYF.

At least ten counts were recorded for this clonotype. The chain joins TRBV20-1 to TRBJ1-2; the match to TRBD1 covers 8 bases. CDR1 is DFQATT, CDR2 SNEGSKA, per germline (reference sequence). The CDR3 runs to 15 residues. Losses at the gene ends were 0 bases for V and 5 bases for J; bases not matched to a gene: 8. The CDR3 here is CSARDRTGRAYGYTF. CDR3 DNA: TGCAGTGCTAGAGACCGGACAGGGAGGGCATATGGCTACACCTTC.

CDR3 region: CASSFYAQPQHF. The CDR3 DNA is TGTGCCAGCAGTTTCTATGCTCAGCCCCAGCATTTT. V and J are TRBV12-3 or TRBV12-4 and TRBJ1-5; D not certain. The CDR3 has 12 amino acids. With 3 bases removed from V and 6 bases from J, the gap between germline ends came to 6 bases.

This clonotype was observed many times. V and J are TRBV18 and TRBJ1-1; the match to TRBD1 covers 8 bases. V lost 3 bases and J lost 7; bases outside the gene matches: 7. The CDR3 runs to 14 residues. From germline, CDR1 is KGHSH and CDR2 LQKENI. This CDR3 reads CASSPGTGRFEAFF. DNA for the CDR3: TGTGCCAGCTCACCCGGGACAGGACGATTTGAAGCTTTCTTT.

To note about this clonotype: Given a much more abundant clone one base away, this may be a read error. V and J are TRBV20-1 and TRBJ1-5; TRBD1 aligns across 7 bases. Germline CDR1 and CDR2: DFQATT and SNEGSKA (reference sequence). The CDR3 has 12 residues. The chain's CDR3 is CSTRDSGQPQHF. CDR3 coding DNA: TGCAGTACTAGGGACAGCGGACAGCCCCAGCATTTT.